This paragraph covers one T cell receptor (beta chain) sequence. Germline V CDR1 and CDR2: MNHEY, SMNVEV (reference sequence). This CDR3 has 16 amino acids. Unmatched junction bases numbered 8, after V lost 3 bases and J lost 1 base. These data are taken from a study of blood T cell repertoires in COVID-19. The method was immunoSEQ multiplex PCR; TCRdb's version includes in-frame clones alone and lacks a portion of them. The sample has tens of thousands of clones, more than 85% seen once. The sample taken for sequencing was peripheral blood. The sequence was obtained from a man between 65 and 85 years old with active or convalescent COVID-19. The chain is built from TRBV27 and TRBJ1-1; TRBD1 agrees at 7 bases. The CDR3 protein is CASSLGIRQGNTEAFF. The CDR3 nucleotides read TGTGCCAGCAGTTTGGGGATTAGACAGGGGAACACTGAAGCTTTCTTT.